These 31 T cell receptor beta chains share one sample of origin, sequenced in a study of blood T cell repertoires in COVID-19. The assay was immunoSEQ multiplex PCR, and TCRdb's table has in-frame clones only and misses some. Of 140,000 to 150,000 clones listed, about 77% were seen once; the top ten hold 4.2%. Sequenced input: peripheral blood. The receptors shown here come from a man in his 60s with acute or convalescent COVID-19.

CDR3 sequence reads: CASSRGGGPTNEKLFF. Here the CDR3 DNA reads TGCGCCAGCAGCCGAGGGGGAGGGCCGACTAATGAAAAACTGTTTTTT. J is TRBJ1-4 and V is TRBV4-1; weak D call: TRBD1 (6 bases). Germline CDR1 reads MGHRA; CDR2 reads YSYEKL. This CDR3 has 16 residues. V lost 4 bases and J lost 2, with 14 bases in between.

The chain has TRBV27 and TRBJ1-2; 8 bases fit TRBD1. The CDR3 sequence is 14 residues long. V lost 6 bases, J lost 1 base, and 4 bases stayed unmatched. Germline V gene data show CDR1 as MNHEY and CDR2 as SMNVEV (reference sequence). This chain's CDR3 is CASSDGQGNYGYTF. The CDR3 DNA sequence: TGTGCCAGCAGCGACGGACAGGGTAACTATGGCTACACCTTC.

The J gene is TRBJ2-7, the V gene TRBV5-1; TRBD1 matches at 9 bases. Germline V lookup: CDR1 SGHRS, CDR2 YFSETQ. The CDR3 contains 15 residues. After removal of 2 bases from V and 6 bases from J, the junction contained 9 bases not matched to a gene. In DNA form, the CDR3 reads TGCGCCAGCAGCTTTGCGACAGGGGGAATCGGCGAGCAGTACTTC. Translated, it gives CASSFATGGIGEQYF.

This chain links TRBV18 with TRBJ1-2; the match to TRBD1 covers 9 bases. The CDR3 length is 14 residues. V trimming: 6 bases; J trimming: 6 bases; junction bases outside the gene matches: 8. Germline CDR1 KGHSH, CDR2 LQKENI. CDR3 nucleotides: TGTGCCAGCTCCCCCGGACAGGGGAAAAATGGCTACACCTTC. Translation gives CASSPGQGKNGYTF.

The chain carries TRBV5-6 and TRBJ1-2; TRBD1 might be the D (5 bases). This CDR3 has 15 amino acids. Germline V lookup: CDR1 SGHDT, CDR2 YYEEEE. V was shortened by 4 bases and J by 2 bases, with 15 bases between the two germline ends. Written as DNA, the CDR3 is TGTGCCAGCAGCCCCCGGACACGGTCGAACTATGGCTACACCTTC. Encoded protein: CASSPRTRSNYGYTF. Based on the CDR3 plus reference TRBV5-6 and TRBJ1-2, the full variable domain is DAGVTQSPTHLIKTRGQQVTLRCSPKSGHDTVSWYQQALGQGPQFIFQYYEEEERQRGNFPDRFSGHQFPNYSSELNVNALLLGDSALYLCASSPRTRSNYGYTFGSGTRLTVV.

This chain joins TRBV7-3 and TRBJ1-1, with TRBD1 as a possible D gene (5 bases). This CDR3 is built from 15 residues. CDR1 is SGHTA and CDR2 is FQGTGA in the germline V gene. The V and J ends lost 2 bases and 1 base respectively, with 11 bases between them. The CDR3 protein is CASSLRRARNTEAFF. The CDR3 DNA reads TGTGCCAGCAGCTTACGCAGGGCAAGGAACACTGAAGCTTTCTTT.

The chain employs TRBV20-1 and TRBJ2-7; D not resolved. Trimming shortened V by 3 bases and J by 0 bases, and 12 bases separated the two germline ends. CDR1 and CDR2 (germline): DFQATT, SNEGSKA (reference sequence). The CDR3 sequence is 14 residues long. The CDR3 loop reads CSASWAGNSYEQYF. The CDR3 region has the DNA TGCAGTGCTAGTTGGGCAGGTAACTCCTACGAGCAGTACTTC.

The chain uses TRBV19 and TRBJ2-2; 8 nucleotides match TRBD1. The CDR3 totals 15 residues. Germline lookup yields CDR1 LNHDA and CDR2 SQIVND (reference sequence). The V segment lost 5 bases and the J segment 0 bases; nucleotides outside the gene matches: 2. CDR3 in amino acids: CASSRTGTNTGELFF. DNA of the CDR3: TGTGCCAGTAGTCGGACAGGGACGAACACCGGGGAGCTGTTTTTT.

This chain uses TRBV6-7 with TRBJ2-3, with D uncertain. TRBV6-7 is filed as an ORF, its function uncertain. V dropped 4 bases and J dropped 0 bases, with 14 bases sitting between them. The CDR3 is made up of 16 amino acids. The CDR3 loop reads CASSSPYLTSTDTQYF. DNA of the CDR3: TGTGCCAGCAGTTCTCCCTACTTGACTAGCACAGATACGCAGTATTTT.

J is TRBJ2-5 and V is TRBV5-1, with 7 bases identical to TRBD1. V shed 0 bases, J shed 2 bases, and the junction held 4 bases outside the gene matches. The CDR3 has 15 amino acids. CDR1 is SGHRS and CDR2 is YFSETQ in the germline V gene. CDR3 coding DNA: TGCGCCAGCAGCTTGGTTGGGACAGAGCAAGAGACCCAGTACTTC. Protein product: CASSLVGTEQETQYF.

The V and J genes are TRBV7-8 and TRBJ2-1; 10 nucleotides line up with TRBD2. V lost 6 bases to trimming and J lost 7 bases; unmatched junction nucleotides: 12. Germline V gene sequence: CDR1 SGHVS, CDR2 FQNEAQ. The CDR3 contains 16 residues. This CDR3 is CASRGPGTSVSNEQFF. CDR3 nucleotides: TGTGCCAGCAGGGGACCAGGGACTAGCGTTTCGAATGAGCAGTTCTTC.

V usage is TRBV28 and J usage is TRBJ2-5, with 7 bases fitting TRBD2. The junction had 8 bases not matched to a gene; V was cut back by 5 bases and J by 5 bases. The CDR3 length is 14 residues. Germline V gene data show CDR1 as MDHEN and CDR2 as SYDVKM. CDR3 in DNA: TGTGCCAGCAGTCCCTCCAGAGCGGGGGAGACCCAGTACTTC. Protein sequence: CASSPSRAGETQYF.

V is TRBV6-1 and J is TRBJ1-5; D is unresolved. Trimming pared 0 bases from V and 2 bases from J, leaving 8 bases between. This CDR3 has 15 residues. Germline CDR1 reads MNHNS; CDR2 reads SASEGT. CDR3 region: CASSEAEEGNQPQHF. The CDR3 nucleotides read TGTGCCAGCAGTGAAGCGGAGGAGGGCAATCAGCCCCAGCATTTT.

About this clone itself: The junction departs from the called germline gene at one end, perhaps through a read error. The CDR3 reads CASSLEGAAGLF. CDR3 sequence (DNA): TGTGCCAGCAGCTTGGAGGGCGCGGCAGGGCTCTTC. The chain combines TRBV5-5 with TRBJ2-7, with D maybe TRBD1 (5 bases). This CDR3 has 12 amino acids. Per the germline V gene, CDR1 is SGHKS and CDR2 is YYEKEE (reference sequence).

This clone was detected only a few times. As DNA, the CDR3 is TGTGCCAGCACCACCGGGACAGGGGGCGACACTGAAGCTTTCTTT. It is translated as CASTTGTGGDTEAFF. The chain employs TRBV7-9 and TRBJ1-1; 12 bases are shared with TRBD1. The CDR3 consists of 15 residues. Looked up from germline, CDR1 is SEHNR and CDR2 is FQNEAQ (reference sequence). With V trimmed by 7 bases and J by 3 bases, 6 bases remained unmatched. The whole variable domain, filled in from reference TRBV7-9 and TRBJ1-1, reads DTGVSQNPRHKITKRGQNVTFRCDPISEHNRLYWYRQTLGQGPEFLTYFQNEAQLEKSRLLSDRFSAERPKGSFSTLEIQRTEQGDSAMYLCASTTGTGGDTEAFFGQGTRLTVV.

CDR3 sequence reads: CASSERGGSPLHF. The DNA for the CDR3 is TGTGCCAGCAGTGAACGGGGTGGCTCACCCCTCCACTTT. This sequence joins TRBV2 and TRBJ1-6; D gene uncertain. Germline V gene lookup returns CDR1 SNHLY and CDR2 FYNNEI. Trimming took off 2 bases at V and 10 bases at J, with 9 bases between the two ends. There are 13 residues in the CDR3. Complete variable domain (other parts from reference TRBV2 and TRBJ1-6): EPEVTQTPSHQVTQMGQEVILRCVPISNHLYFYWYRQILGQKVEFLVSFYNNEISEKSEIFDDQFSVERPDGSNFTLKIRSTKLEDSAMYFCASSERGGSPLHFGNGTRLTVT.

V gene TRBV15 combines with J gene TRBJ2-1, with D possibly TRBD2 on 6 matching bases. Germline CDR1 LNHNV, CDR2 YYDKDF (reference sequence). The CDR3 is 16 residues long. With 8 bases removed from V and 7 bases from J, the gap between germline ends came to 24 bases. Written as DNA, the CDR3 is TGTGCCACCGCCCAATACGGACTACCATCCGGTAATGAGCAGTTCTTC. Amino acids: CATAQYGLPSGNEQFF.

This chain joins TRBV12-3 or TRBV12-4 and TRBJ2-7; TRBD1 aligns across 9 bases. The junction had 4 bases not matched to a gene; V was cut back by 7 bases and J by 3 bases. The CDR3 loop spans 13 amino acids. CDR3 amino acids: CASTRQGGYEQYF. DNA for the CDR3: TGTGCCAGCACCAGACAGGGGGGCTACGAGCAGTACTTC.

CDR3 region: CASSLSEWSANTGELFF. For the CDR3, the DNA is TGCGCCAGCAGCTTGAGCGAGTGGAGCGCGAACACCGGGGAGCTGTTTTTT. The chain joins TRBV5-1 to TRBJ2-2; D unresolved. V was trimmed by 1 base and J by 0 bases, leaving 13 bases between them. CDR1 and CDR2 (germline): SGHRS, YFSETQ. The CDR3 loop spans 17 amino acids. The full variable domain, rest sourced from reference TRBV5-1 and TRBJ2-2, is KAGVTQTPRYLIKTRGQQVTLSCSPISGHRSVSWYQQTPGQGLQFLFEYFSETQRNKGNFPGRFSGRQFSNSRSEMNVSTLELGDSALYLCASSLSEWSANTGELFFGEGSRLTVL.

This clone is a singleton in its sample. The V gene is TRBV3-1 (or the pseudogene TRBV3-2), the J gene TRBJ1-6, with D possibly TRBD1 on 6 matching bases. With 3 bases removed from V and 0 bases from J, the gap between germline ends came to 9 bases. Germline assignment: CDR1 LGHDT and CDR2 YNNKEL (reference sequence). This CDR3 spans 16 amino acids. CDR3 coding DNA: TGTGCCAGCAGCCATCAGGGGCGCTCCTATAATTCACCCCTCCACTTT. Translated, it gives CASSHQGRSYNSPLHF.

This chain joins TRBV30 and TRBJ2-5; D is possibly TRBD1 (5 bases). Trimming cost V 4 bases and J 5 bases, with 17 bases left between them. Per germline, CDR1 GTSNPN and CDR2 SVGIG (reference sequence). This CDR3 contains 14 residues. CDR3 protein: CAWTTQGVSETQYF. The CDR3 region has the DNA TGTGCCTGGACCACCCAAGGGGTTTCGGAGACCCAGTACTTC.

The DNA of the CDR3 is TGTGCCAGCAGTTCCCCGGGGATCTCAGATACGCAGTATTTT. Translated, it gives CASSSPGISDTQYF. The chain joins TRBV28 to TRBJ2-3, with D perhaps matching TRBD2 (5 bases). Germline CDR1 and CDR2: MDHEN and SYDVKM. CDR3 size: 14 residues. Trimming took off 4 bases at V and 4 bases at J, with 12 bases between the two ends.

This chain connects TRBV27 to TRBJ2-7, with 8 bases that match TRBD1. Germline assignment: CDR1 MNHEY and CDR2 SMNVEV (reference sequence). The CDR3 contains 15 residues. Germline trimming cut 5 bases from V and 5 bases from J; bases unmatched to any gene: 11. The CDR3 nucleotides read TGTGCCAGCAGTGCCAGGACAGGGCCACAGGACGAGCAGTACTTC. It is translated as CASSARTGPQDEQYF.

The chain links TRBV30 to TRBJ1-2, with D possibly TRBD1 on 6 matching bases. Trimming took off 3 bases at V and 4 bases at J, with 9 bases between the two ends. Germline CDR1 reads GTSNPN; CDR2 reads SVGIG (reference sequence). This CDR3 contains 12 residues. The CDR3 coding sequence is TGTGCCTGGAGCTTGGACAGCTATGGCTACACCTTC. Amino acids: CAWSLDSYGYTF.

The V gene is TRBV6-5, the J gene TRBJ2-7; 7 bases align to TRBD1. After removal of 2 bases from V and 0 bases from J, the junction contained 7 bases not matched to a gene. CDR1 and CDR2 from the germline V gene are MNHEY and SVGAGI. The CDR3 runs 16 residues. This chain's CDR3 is CASSYGRGGSSYEQYF. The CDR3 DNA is TGTGCCAGCAGTTACGGGAGAGGGGGCAGCTCCTACGAGCAGTACTTC.

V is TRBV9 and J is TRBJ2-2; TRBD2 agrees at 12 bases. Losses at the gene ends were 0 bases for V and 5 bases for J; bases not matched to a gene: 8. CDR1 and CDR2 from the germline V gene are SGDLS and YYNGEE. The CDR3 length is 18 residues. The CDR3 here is CASSVEPSGRAGTGELFF. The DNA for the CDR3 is TGTGCCAGCAGCGTAGAACCTAGCGGGAGGGCGGGGACCGGGGAGCTGTTTTTT.

CDR3 region: CASSFGQGATRSNYGYTF. DNA of the CDR3: TGTGCCAGCAGCTTCGGACAGGGGGCTACGAGATCTAACTATGGCTACACCTTC. This chain links TRBV7-9 with TRBJ1-2; 11 positions agree with TRBD1. Germline CDR1 SEHNR, CDR2 FQNEAQ (reference sequence). The CDR3 has 18 amino acids. V trimming: 3 bases; J trimming: 0 bases; junction bases outside the gene matches: 9.

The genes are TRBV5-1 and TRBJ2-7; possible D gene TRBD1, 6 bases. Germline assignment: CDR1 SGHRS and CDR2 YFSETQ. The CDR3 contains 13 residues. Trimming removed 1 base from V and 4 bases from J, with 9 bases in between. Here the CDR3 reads CASSLIDRYEQYF. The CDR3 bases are TGCGCCAGCAGCTTGATCGACAGGTACGAGCAGTACTTC.

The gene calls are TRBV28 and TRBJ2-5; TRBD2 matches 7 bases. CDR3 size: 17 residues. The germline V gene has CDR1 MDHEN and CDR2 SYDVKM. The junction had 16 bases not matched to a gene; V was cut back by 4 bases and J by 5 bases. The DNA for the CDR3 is TGTGCCAGCAGTTCTGTGTCAGCGGGGCCCGCCCGCGAGACCCAGTACTTC. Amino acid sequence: CASSSVSAGPARETQYF.

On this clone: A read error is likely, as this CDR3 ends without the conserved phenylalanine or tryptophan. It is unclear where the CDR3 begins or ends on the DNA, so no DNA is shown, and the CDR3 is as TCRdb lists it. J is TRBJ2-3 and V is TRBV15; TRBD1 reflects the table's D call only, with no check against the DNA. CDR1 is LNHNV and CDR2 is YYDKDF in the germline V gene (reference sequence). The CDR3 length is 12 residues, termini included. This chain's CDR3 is CATSRDQGAAIL.

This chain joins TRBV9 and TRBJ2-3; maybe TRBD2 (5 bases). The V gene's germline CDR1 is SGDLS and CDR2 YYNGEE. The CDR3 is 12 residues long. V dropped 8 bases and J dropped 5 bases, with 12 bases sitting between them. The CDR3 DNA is TGTGCCAGTACCGGGGATGGAGATACGCAGTATTTT. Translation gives CASTGDGDTQYF.